A single sample gave rise to the 14 T cell receptor beta chains below, sequenced in a study of CD8 T cells in Susac syndrome. After extraction with the RNeasy kit, roughly 0.45 to 1 ug of the RNA was reverse transcribed using random hexamers. MiXCR, applied by TCRdb to the immunoSEQ multiplex PCR reads, yields one record per CDR3 protein. The sample holds about 200,000 distinct CDR3 sequences, about 95% seen once. Sequenced sample: CD4+ T cells from PBMCs. Source of these receptors: a human donor in good health.

The chain joins TRBV9 to TRBJ1-5, with TRBD1 matching 9 bases. V was clipped by 3 bases and J by 2 bases; unmatched bases: 9. The germline gives CDR1 SGDLS, CDR2 YYNGEE. The CDR3 has 17 amino acids. The CDR3 sequence: CASSGSTGGAGNQPQHF. The CDR3 DNA follows: TGTGCCAGCAGCGGGAGCACAGGGGGCGCCGGCAATCAGCCCCAGCATTTT.

This CDR3 is CASSPRGGPHGYTF. The CDR3 bases are TGTGCCAGCAGTCCCCGGGGGGGCCCTCATGGCTACACCTTC. This chain links TRBV12-3 or TRBV12-4 with TRBJ1-2; TRBD1 might be the D (6 bases). The CDR3 length is 14 residues. The V end was cut by 5 bases, the J end by 6 bases, with 16 bases between.

The chain carries TRBV28 and TRBJ2-7; TRBD2 matches at 10 bases. CDR1 MDHEN and CDR2 SYDVKM come from the germline V gene. CDR3 length: 20 residues. The V and J ends lost 6 bases and 5 bases, in that order; junction bases with no gene match: 25. The CDR3 reads CASSPIPPRDLLAGPDEQYV. Written as DNA, the CDR3 is TGTGCCAGCAGCCCTATTCCCCCTAGGGATTTACTAGCGGGACCGGACGAGCAGTACGTC.

This chain uses TRBV2 with TRBJ1-1; D possibly corresponds to TRBD1 (6 bases). Per germline, CDR1 SNHLY and CDR2 FYNNEI. V was clipped by 2 bases and J by 9 bases, with 16 bases between them. The CDR3 loop spans 14 amino acids. The CDR3 protein is CASSEMKMGGQAFF. The CDR3 bases are TGTGCCAGCAGTGAAATGAAGATGGGGGGGCAAGCTTTCTTT.

A single count supports this clonotype. V is TRBV3-1 and J is TRBJ1-2, with TRBD1 matching over 11 bases. This CDR3 region has 16 residues. The V segment lost 2 bases and the J segment 4 bases; nucleotides outside the gene matches: 6. The germline CDR1 and CDR2 sequences are LGHDT and YNNKEL (reference sequence). The CDR3 reads CASSQLGTGGLYGYTF. CDR3 DNA: TGTGCCAGCAGCCAACTGGGGACAGGGGGACTCTATGGCTACACCTTC.

The V call is TRBV5-4, the J call TRBJ2-5; D call uncertain. The CDR3 has 12 residues. With 3 bases removed from V and 6 bases from J, the gap between germline ends came to 9 bases. Germline CDR1 reads SGHNT; CDR2 reads YYREEE (reference sequence). This CDR3 is CASSSGRQTQYF. In nucleotides, the CDR3 is TGTGCCAGCAGCTCTGGGCGGCAGACCCAGTACTTC. Variable domain in full (rest from reference TRBV5-4 and TRBJ2-5): ETGVTQSPTHLIKTRGQQVTLRCSSQSGHNTVSWYQQALGQGPQFIFQYYREEENGRGNFPPRFSGLQFPNYSSELNVNALELDDSALYLCASSSGRQTQYFGPGTRLLVL.

The chain joins TRBV28 to TRBJ2-7, with D possibly being TRBD2 (7 bases). Germline V gene lookup returns CDR1 MDHEN and CDR2 SYDVKM. The V gene lost 10 bases and the J gene lost 3 bases, with 13 bases spanning the gap. The CDR3 spans 12 residues. The CDR3 spells CATRGGNYEQYV. CDR3 DNA: TGTGCCACTAGGGGGGGGAACTACGAGCAGTACGTC.

V and J are TRBV20-1 and TRBJ2-7, with unresolved D. Per the germline V gene, CDR1 is DFQATT and CDR2 is SNEGSKA (reference sequence). The CDR3 covers 11 residues. V was shortened by 3 bases and J by 5 bases, with 8 bases between the two germline ends. The CDR3 sequence is CSASPNHEQYF. CDR3 bases: TGCAGTGCTAGTCCCAACCACGAGCAGTACTTC.

This rearrangement joins TRBV3-1 to TRBJ2-2; D is perhaps TRBD1 or TRBD2 (5 bases each). The CDR3 consists of 16 residues. Germline V gives CDR1 LGHDT, CDR2 YNNKEL (reference sequence). V lost 3 bases, J lost 1 base, and 12 bases lay in between. The DNA of the CDR3 is TGTGCCAGCAGCCAGGGGCACGGAGGGAACACCGGGGAGCTGTTTTTT. Protein product: CASSQGHGGNTGELFF.

This clonotype appeared once. The V and J genes are TRBV29-1 and TRBJ2-3; D remains unclear. The CDR3 runs 14 residues. CDR1 SQVTM and CDR2 ANQGSEA come from the germline V gene. V was clipped by 1 base and J by 2 bases, with 10 bases between them. The CDR3 nucleotides read TGCAGCGTTGAAGGTCTCAGGCTCACAGATACGCAGTATTTT. Translated: CSVEGLRLTDTQYF.

V gene TRBV7-2 combines with J gene TRBJ1-1; weak D call: TRBD1 (6 bases). V was trimmed by 1 base and J by 1 base, leaving 19 bases between them. The CDR3 sequence is 18 residues long. Per germline, CDR1 SGHTA and CDR2 FQGNSA. CDR3 loop: CASSLGSRRGRSNTEAFF. Here the CDR3 DNA reads TGTGCCAGCAGCTTAGGCTCTAGGCGGGGGCGCTCGAACACTGAAGCTTTCTTT.

This chain connects TRBV2 to TRBJ2-1, with 11 nucleotides matching TRBD2. Germline V lookup: CDR1 SNHLY, CDR2 FYNNEI. The CDR3 is 13 amino acids. The CDR3 is CGTGTSGYNEQFF. The CDR3 DNA reads TGTGGAACCGGGACTAGCGGCTACAATGAGCAGTTCTTC.

The V call is TRBV7-9, the J call TRBJ2-1, with 7 bases aligning to TRBD1. The CDR3 sequence is 12 residues long. Germline loops: CDR1 SEHNR, CDR2 FQNEAQ (reference sequence). J lost 9 bases, V lost 5 bases, and 4 bases had no gene match. CDR3 amino acids: CASSRQGGEQFF. The CDR3 DNA reads as TGTGCCAGCAGCCGACAGGGTGGTGAGCAGTTCTTC.

This clonotype appeared a single time. The gene calls are TRBV2 and TRBJ1-2, with TRBD1 matching over 7 bases. The V segment lost 0 bases and the J segment 4 bases; nucleotides outside the gene matches: 11. Per the germline V gene, CDR1 is SNHLY and CDR2 is FYNNEI. The CDR3 runs to 17 residues. The CDR3 loop reads CASSEALRGGGRYGYTF. CDR3 coding DNA: TGTGCCAGCAGTGAAGCGCTTCGTGGAGGGGGCCGCTATGGCTACACCTTC.